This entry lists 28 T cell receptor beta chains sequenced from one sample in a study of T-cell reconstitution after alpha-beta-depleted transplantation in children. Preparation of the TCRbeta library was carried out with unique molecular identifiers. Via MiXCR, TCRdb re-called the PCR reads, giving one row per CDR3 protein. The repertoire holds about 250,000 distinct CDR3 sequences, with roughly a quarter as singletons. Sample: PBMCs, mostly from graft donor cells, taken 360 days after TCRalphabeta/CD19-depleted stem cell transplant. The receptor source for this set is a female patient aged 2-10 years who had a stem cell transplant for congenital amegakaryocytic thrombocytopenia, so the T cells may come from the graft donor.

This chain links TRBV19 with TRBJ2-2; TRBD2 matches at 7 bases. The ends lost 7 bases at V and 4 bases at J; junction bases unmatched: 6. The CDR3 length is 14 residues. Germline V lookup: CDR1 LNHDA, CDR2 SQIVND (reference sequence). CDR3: CASIRRGSTGELFF. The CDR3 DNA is TGTGCCAGTATTCGGCGGGGGAGCACCGGGGAGCTGTTTTTT.

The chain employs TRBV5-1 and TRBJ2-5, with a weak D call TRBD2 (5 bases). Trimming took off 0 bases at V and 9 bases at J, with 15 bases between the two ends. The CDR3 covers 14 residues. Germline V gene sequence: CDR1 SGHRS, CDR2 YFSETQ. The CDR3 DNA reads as TGCGCCAGCAGCTTGGGTTCCGGGGAGCTGGCCCAGTACTTC. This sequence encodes CASSLGSGELAQYF.

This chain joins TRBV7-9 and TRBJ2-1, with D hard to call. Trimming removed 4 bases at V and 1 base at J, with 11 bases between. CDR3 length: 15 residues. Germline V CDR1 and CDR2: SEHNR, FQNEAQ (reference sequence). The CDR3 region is CASSSPRLSYNEQFF. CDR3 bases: TGTGCCAGCAGCTCCCCCCGGCTGTCCTACAATGAGCAGTTCTTC. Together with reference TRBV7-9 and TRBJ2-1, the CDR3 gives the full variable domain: DTGVSQNPRHKITKRGQNVTFRCDPISEHNRLYWYRQTLGQGPEFLTYFQNEAQLEKSRLLSDRFSAERPKGSFSTLEIQRTEQGDSAMYLCASSSPRLSYNEQFFGPGTRLTVL.

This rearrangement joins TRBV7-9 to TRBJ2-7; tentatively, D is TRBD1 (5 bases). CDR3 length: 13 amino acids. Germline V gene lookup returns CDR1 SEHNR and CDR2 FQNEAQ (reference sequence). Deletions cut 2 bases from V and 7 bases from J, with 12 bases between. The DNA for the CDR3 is TGTGCCAGCAGCTTATTCCAGGGCGGAGAGCAGTACTTC. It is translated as CASSLFQGGEQYF.

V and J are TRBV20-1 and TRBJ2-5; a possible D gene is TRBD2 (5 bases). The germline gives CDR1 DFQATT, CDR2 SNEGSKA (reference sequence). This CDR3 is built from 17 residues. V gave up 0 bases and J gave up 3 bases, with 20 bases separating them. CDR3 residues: CSARDFPLERPEETQYF. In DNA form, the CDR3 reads TGCAGTGCTAGAGATTTTCCCTTGGAGCGGCCAGAAGAGACCCAGTACTTC.

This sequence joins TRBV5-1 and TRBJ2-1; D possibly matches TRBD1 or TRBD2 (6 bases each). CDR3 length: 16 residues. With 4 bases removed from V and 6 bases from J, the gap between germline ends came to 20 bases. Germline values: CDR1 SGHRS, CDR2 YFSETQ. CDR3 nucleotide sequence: TGCGCCAGCAGCCGGTCGGGGGCGCGAGTCGGCAATGAGCAGTTCTTC. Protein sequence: CASSRSGARVGNEQFF. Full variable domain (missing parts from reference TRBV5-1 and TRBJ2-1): KAGVTQTPRYLIKTRGQQVTLSCSPISGHRSVSWYQQTPGQGLQFLFEYFSETQRNKGNFPGRFSGRQFSNSRSEMNVSTLELGDSALYLCASSRSGARVGNEQFFGPGTRLTVL.

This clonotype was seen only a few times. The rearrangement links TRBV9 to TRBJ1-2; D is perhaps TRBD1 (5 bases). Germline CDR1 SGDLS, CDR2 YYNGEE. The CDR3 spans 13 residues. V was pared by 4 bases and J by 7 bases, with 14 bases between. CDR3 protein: CASSTAGGSGYTF. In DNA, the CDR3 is TGTGCCAGCAGCACAGCTGGGGGATCTGGCTACACCTTC.

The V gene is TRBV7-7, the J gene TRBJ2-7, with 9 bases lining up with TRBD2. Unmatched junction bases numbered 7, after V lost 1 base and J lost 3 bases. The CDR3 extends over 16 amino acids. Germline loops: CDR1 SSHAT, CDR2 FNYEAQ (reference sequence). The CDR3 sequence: CASSLVILAGHYEQYF. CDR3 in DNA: TGTGCCAGCAGCTTAGTCATTCTAGCGGGACACTACGAGCAGTACTTC.

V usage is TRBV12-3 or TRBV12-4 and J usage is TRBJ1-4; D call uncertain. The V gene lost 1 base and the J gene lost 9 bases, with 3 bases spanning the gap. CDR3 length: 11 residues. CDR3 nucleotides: TGTGCCAGCAGTTTAGGTAAAAAACTGTTTTTT. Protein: CASSLGKKLFF.

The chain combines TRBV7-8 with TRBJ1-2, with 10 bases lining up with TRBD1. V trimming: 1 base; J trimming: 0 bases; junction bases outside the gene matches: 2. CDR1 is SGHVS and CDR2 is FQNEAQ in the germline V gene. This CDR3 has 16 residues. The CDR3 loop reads CASSLGGTGANYGYTF. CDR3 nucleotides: TGTGCCAGCAGCTTAGGGGGGACAGGGGCTAACTATGGCTACACCTTC.

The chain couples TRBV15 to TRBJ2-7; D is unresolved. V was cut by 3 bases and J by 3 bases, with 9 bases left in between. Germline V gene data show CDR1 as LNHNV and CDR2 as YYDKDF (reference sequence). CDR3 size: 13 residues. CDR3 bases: TGTGCCACCAGCAGCCTCCACCGCTACGAGCAGTACTTC. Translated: CATSSLHRYEQYF.

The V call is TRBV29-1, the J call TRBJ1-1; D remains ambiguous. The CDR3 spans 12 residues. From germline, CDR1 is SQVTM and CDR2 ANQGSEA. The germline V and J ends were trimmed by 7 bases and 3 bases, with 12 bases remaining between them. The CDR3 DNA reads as TGCAGCGGCTGGGTCGTTTACACTGAAGCTTTCTTT. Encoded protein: CSGWVVYTEAFF.

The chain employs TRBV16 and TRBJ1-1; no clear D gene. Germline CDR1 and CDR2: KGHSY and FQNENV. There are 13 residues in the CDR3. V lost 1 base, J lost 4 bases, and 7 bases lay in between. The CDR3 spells CASSQLLGTEAFF. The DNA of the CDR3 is TGTGCCAGCAGCCAATTGCTAGGCACTGAAGCTTTCTTT. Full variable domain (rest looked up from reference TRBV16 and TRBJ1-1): GEEVAQTPKHLVRGEGQKAKLYCAPIKGHSYVFWYQQVLKNEFKFLISFQNENVFDETGMPKERFSAKCLPNSPCSLEIQATKLEDSAVYFCASSQLLGTEAFFGQGTRLTVV.

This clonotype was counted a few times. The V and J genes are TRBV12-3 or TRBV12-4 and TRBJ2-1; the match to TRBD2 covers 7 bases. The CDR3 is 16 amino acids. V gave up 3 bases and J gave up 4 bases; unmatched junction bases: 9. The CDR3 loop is CASSLIAGAPYNEQFF. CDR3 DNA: TGTGCCAGCAGTTTGATTGCGGGAGCGCCGTACAATGAGCAGTTCTTC.

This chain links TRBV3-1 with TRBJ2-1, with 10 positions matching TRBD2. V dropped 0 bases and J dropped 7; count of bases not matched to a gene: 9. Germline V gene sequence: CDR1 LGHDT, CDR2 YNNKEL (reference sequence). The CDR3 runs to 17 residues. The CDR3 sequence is CASSQEYSGRAGNEQFF. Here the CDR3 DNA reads TGTGCCAGCAGCCAAGAGTACAGCGGGAGGGCAGGGAATGAGCAGTTCTTC.

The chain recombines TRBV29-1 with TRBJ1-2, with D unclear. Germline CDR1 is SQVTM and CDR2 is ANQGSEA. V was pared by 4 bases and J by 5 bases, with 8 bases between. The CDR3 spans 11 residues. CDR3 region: CSVGQDYGYTF. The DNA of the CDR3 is TGCAGCGTTGGGCAAGATTATGGCTACACCTTC.

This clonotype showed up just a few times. CDR3 coding DNA: TGCGCCAGCAGCTTGGACGAACCGCGAAAACTGTTTTTT. Translating it yields CASSLDEPRKLFF. The chain is built from TRBV5-1 and TRBJ1-4; no clear D gene. The germline V gene has CDR1 SGHRS and CDR2 YFSETQ. The CDR3 contains 13 residues. Trimming shortened V by 0 bases and J by 10 bases, and 10 bases separated the two germline ends.

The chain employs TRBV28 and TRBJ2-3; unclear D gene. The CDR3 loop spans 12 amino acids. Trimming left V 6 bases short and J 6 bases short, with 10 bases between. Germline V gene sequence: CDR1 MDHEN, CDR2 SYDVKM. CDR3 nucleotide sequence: TGTGCCAGCAGCATAGCCGCGGATACGCAGTATTTT. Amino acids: CASSIAADTQYF.

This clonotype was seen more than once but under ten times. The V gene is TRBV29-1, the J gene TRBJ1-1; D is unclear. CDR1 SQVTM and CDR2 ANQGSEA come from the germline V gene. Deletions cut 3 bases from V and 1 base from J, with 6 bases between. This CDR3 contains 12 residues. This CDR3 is CSVEHENTEAFF. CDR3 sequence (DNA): TGCAGCGTTGAGCACGAGAACACTGAAGCTTTCTTT.

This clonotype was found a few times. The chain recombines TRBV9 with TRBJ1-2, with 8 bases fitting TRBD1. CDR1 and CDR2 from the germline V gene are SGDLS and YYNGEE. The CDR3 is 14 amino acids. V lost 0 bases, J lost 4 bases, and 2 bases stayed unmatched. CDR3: CASSVGDRRYGYTF. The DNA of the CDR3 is TGTGCCAGCAGCGTAGGGGACAGGCGCTATGGCTACACCTTC.

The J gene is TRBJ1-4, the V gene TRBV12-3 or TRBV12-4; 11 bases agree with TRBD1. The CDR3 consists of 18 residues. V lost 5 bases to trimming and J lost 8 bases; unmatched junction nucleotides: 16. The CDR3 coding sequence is TGTGCCAGCAGTCAAAACCCGGGACAGGGGGATTCTTTCGAAAAACTGTTTTTT. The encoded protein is CASSQNPGQGDSFEKLFF.

The CDR3 nucleotides read TGTGCCTGGAGTCCACTGACTAGCGTAAAGTACAATGAGCAGTTCTTC. Translated, it gives CAWSPLTSVKYNEQFF. This chain joins TRBV30 and TRBJ2-1, with 8 nucleotides matching TRBD2. Germline-derived CDR1 and CDR2 are GTSNPN and SVGIG (reference sequence). The CDR3 sequence is 16 residues long. V gave up 2 bases and J gave up 4 bases; unmatched junction bases: 10.

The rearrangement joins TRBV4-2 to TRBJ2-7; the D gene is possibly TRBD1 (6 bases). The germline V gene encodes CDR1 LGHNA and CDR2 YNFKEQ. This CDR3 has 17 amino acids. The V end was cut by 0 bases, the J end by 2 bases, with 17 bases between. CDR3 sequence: CASSQEPQWAGAYEQYF. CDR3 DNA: TGTGCCAGCAGCCAAGAGCCCCAGTGGGCAGGGGCCTACGAGCAGTACTTC.

The CDR3 bases are TGTGCCAGCAGCCCAGGGTGGACTAGCGGGGGGGCCAGCACCGGGGAGCTGTTTTTT. Its translation: CASSPGWTSGGASTGELFF. V and J are TRBV7-8 and TRBJ2-2, with 15 bases lining up with TRBD2. J was trimmed by 4 bases and V by 5 bases; bases with no gene match: 11. The CDR3 is made up of 19 amino acids. Germline V CDR1 and CDR2: SGHVS, FQNEAQ.

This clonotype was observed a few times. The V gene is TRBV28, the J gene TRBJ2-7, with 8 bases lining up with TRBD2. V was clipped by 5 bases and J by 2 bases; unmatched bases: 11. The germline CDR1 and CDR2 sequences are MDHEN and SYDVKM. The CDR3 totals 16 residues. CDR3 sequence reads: CASSPLPSGLTYEQYF. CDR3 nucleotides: TGTGCCAGCAGTCCCTTGCCTAGCGGGCTTACCTACGAGCAGTACTTC. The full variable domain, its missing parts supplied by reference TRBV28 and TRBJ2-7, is DVKVTQSSRYLVKRTGEKVFLECVQDMDHENMFWYRQDPGLGLRLIYFSYDVKMKEKGDIPEGYSVSREKKERFSLILESASTNQTSMYLCASSPLPSGLTYEQYFGPGTRLTVT.

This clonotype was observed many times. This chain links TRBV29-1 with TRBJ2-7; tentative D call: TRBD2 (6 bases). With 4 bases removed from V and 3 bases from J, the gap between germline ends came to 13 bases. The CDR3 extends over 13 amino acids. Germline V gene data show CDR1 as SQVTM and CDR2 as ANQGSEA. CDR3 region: CSVVSGDDYEQYF. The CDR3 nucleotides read TGCAGCGTTGTATCGGGAGACGACTACGAGCAGTACTTC.

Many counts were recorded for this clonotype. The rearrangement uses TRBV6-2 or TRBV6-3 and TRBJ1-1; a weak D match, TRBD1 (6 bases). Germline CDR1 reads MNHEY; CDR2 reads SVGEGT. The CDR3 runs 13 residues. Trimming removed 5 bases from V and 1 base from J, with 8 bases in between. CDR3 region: CASSTDRNTEAFF. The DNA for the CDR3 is TGTGCCAGCAGTACGGACAGGAACACTGAAGCTTTCTTT.

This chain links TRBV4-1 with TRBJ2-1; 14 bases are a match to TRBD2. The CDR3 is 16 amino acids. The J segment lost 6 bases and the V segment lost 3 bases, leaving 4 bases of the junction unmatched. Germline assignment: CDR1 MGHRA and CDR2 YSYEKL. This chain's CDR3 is CASSHPGTSGSNEQFF. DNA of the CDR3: TGCGCCAGCAGCCACCCGGGGACTAGCGGGAGCAATGAGCAGTTCTTC.